One sample yielded the 21 T cell receptor beta chains listed below, sequenced in a study of shared clonotypes between healthy human individuals. The assay was immunoSEQ multiplex PCR, and TCRdb's table has in-frame clones only and misses some. The sample shows about 680,000 clones, about 92% of them seen only once. Naive CD8 cells were CD45RO-negative, positively selected for CCR7, excluding terminally differentiated effector memory CD45RA+ cells. Sequenced sample: naive CD8+ T cells sorted from blood. The receptors were gathered from a young man in good health.

This clone was seen a single time. The CDR3 DNA is TGTGCCAGCAGCCCCCCGGGACAGGGGCAAAATGAGCAGTTCTTC. Translated, it gives CASSPPGQGQNEQFF. The chain combines TRBV11-2 with TRBJ2-1; 10 nucleotides match TRBD1. Germline CDR1 reads SGHAT; CDR2 reads FQNNGV. The V and J ends lost 5 bases and 7 bases, in that order; junction bases with no gene match: 8. This CDR3 spans 15 amino acids.

This clone was seen once. The V gene is TRBV13, the J gene TRBJ2-3; D is perhaps TRBD2 (5 bases). The CDR3 is made up of 13 amino acids. V lost 0 bases and J 4 bases, leaving 5 bases between the germline ends. Germline lookup yields CDR1 PRHDT and CDR2 FYEKMQ (reference sequence). The CDR3 DNA sequence: TGTGCCAGCAGCTTAGGGGGAGCAGATACGCAGTATTTT. It yields the protein CASSLGGADTQYF. Full variable domain (missing parts from reference TRBV13 and TRBJ2-3): AAGVIQSPRHLIKEKRETATLKCYPIPRHDTVYWYQQGPGQDPQFLISFYEKMQSDKGSIPDRFSAQQFSDYHSELNMSSLELGDSALYFCASSLGGADTQYFGPGTRLTVL.

The chain couples TRBV28 to TRBJ1-1; 8 nucleotides line up with TRBD1. The V and J ends lost 5 bases and 1 base, in that order; junction bases with no gene match: 6. CDR1 is MDHEN, CDR2 SYDVKM, per germline. CDR3 length: 15 residues. The DNA for the CDR3 is TGTGCCAGCAGTATGACAGGGGCTGCGAACACTGAAGCTTTCTTT. Protein: CASSMTGAANTEAFF.

The chain uses TRBV7-3 and TRBJ2-1; 7 bases agree with TRBD2. The CDR3 is 13 residues long. The V segment lost 5 bases and the J segment 8 bases; nucleotides outside the gene matches: 6. The V gene's germline CDR1 is SGHTA and CDR2 FQGTGA. The CDR3 here is CASSLRLAHEQFF. As DNA, the CDR3 is TGTGCCAGCAGCCTGCGACTAGCCCATGAGCAGTTCTTC.

The chain uses TRBV19 and TRBJ2-7; 7 positions agree with TRBD2. The CDR3 runs 14 residues. J was trimmed by 0 bases and V by 8 bases; bases with no gene match: 7. Germline V lookup: CDR1 LNHDA, CDR2 SQIVND (reference sequence). The CDR3 region is CASALAESSYEQYF. The CDR3 coding sequence is TGTGCCAGTGCTCTAGCGGAGAGCTCCTACGAGCAGTACTTC.

V usage is TRBV28 and J usage is TRBJ1-1, with TRBD1 matching 9 bases. With V trimmed by 8 bases and J by 0 bases, 7 bases remained unmatched. Germline lookup yields CDR1 MDHEN and CDR2 SYDVKM. The CDR3 length is 15 residues. This CDR3 is CASRPQGAVNTEAFF. The CDR3 nucleotides read TGTGCCAGCCGACCACAGGGGGCTGTGAACACTGAAGCTTTCTTT.

V gene TRBV28 combines with J gene TRBJ2-2; 7 bases are a match to TRBD1. The ends lost 1 base at V and 5 bases at J; junction bases unmatched: 4. Per the germline V gene, CDR1 is MDHEN and CDR2 is SYDVKM. The CDR3 spans 15 residues. CDR3: CASSLSTGFTGELFF. CDR3 DNA sequence: TGTGCCAGCAGTTTATCGACAGGGTTTACCGGGGAGCTGTTTTTT.

J is TRBJ2-2 and V is TRBV10-1; D is undetermined. There are 17 residues in the CDR3. The V gene lost 4 bases and the J gene lost 4 bases, with 19 bases spanning the gap. Germline V gene sequence: CDR1 WNHNN, CDR2 SYGVQD (reference sequence). CDR3: CASSAQEATISTGELFF. The CDR3 bases are TGCGCCAGCAGTGCCCAAGAGGCTACTATTTCCACCGGGGAGCTGTTTTTT.

The V and J genes are TRBV29-1 and TRBJ1-1; no clear D. Germline V gene data show CDR1 as SQVTM and CDR2 as ANQGSEA. This CDR3 is 11 amino acids long. The V end was cut by 4 bases, the J end by 3 bases, with 6 bases between. The CDR3 protein is CSVARDTEAFF. CDR3 DNA sequence: TGCAGCGTTGCACGGGACACTGAAGCTTTCTTT.

This clone was found once. V gene TRBV7-8 combines with J gene TRBJ2-1; D is ambiguous. Between the trimmed V and J ends, which lost 1 base and 8 bases, there was a span of 12 bases. The CDR3 has 14 amino acids. CDR1 and CDR2 (germline): SGHVS, FQNEAQ. CDR3 in amino acids: CASSLEGRFDEQFF. CDR3 DNA: TGTGCCAGCAGCTTAGAAGGTAGATTTGATGAGCAGTTCTTC. The full variable domain, with the rest looked up from reference TRBV7-8 and TRBJ2-1, is GAGVSQSPRYKVAKRGQDVALRCDPISGHVSLFWYQQALGQGPEFLTYFQNEAQLDKSGLPSDRFFAERPEGSVSTLKIQRTQQEDSAVYLCASSLEGRFDEQFFGPGTRLTVL.

The chain carries TRBV5-1 and TRBJ2-1; the D call may be TRBD1 or TRBD2 (6 bases each). The CDR3 runs 14 residues. V was pared by 6 bases and J by 2 bases, with 12 bases between. Germline assignment: CDR1 SGHRS and CDR2 YFSETQ. The chain's CDR3 is CASNSRGPYNEQFF. The CDR3 DNA reads as TGCGCCAGCAACTCCCGGGGGCCCTACAATGAGCAGTTCTTC. Based on the CDR3 plus reference TRBV5-1 and TRBJ2-1, the full variable domain is KAGVTQTPRYLIKTRGQQVTLSCSPISGHRSVSWYQQTPGQGLQFLFEYFSETQRNKGNFPGRFSGRQFSNSRSEMNVSTLELGDSALYLCASNSRGPYNEQFFGPGTRLTVL.

The chain couples TRBV27 to TRBJ2-5; TRBD1 is a possible D gene (6 bases). The germline V gene encodes CDR1 MNHEY and CDR2 SMNVEV (reference sequence). Trimming shortened V by 6 bases and J by 2 bases, and 10 bases separated the two germline ends. The CDR3 sequence is 13 residues long. The CDR3 DNA reads TGTGCCAGCAGCAGGGGACCTCAAGAGACCCAGTACTTC. Translated: CASSRGPQETQYF.

V usage is TRBV5-1 and J usage is TRBJ2-5; 8 positions agree with TRBD1. The V gene end was trimmed by 4 bases and the J gene end by 3 bases; junction bases not matched to a gene: 5. The CDR3 sequence is 14 residues long. Germline CDR1 SGHRS, CDR2 YFSETQ. The CDR3 is CASSPDRDKETQYF. In DNA form, the CDR3 reads TGCGCCAGCAGCCCGGACAGGGACAAAGAGACCCAGTACTTC.

The chain recombines TRBV5-4 with TRBJ2-5; 7 nucleotides agree with TRBD2. CDR1 and CDR2 (germline): SGHNT, YYREEE (reference sequence). CDR3 size: 14 residues. Trimming at V came to 2 bases and at J to 3 bases, leaving 4 bases not matched to a gene. The CDR3 here is CASSLFGGEETQYF. CDR3 sequence (DNA): TGTGCCAGCAGCTTATTTGGGGGGGAAGAGACCCAGTACTTC. The entire variable domain, with the rest obtained from reference TRBV5-4 and TRBJ2-5, is as follows: ETGVTQSPTHLIKTRGQQVTLRCSSQSGHNTVSWYQQALGQGPQFIFQYYREEENGRGNFPPRFSGLQFPNYSSELNVNALELDDSALYLCASSLFGGEETQYFGPGTRLLVL.

This chain connects TRBV9 to TRBJ2-2; no definite D call. Per germline, CDR1 SGDLS and CDR2 YYNGEE. V was cut by 0 bases and J by 4 bases, with 7 bases left in between. This CDR3 is 14 amino acids long. CDR3 sequence reads: CASSVGASTGELFF. In nucleotides, the CDR3 is TGTGCCAGCAGCGTAGGTGCGAGCACCGGGGAGCTGTTTTTT.

Regarding this clone: The sample carries other DNA sequences with the same CDR3. V usage is TRBV7-7 and J usage is TRBJ2-7; D unclear. Germline V gene data show CDR1 as SSHAT and CDR2 as FNYEAQ (reference sequence). Trimming took off 2 bases at V and 3 bases at J, with 8 bases between the two ends. The CDR3 contains 13 residues. This CDR3 is CASSLQEGYEQYF. CDR3 DNA sequence: TGTGCCAGCAGCTTACAAGAAGGCTACGAGCAGTACTTC.

The chain has TRBV14 and TRBJ2-2, with a tentative D call TRBD2 (5 bases). The CDR3 length is 18 residues. CDR1 is SGHDN and CDR2 is FVKESK in the germline V gene. With 1 base removed from V and 6 bases from J, the gap between germline ends came to 21 bases. The CDR3 nucleotides read TGTGCCAGCAGCCAAGGTCGACCCGACGGGGAAAGAGCCGGGGAGCTGTTTTTT. Amino acid sequence: CASSQGRPDGERAGELFF.

This chain uses TRBV27 with TRBJ2-1; TRBD2 matches 11 bases. The CDR3 extends over 16 amino acids. Germline CDR1 and CDR2: MNHEY and SMNVEV (reference sequence). The J segment lost 6 bases and the V segment lost 6 bases, leaving 10 bases of the junction unmatched. In DNA form, the CDR3 reads TGTGCCAGCAGCGAGAGTTCGGGACTAGCGGTCAATGAGCAGTTCTTC. It specifies CASSESSGLAVNEQFF.

The V call is TRBV29-1, the J call TRBJ2-5, with no clear D. Trimming shortened V by 4 bases and J by 2 bases, and 11 bases separated the two germline ends. From germline, CDR1 is SQVTM and CDR2 ANQGSEA. CDR3 size: 13 residues. The CDR3 DNA sequence: TGCAGCGTTGTCAGTGCTATTCAAGAGACCCAGTACTTC. It is translated as CSVVSAIQETQYF.

The sample holds a few counts of this clone. V is TRBV6-1 and J is TRBJ1-5; D is uncertain. V lost 10 bases and J lost 5, with 6 bases in between. CDR1 and CDR2 (germline): MNHNS, SASEGT. CDR3 length equals 10 residues. CDR3 bases: TGTGCCATCTCATATCAGCCCCAGCATTTT. This translates into CAISYQPQHF.

A note on this clone: The sample holds other DNA sequences that translate to the same CDR3. The chain couples TRBV7-9 to TRBJ1-3; D is possibly TRBD1 (5 bases). Trimming took 5 bases from V and 1 from J, leaving 9 bases between them. The V gene's germline CDR1 is SEHNR and CDR2 FQNEAQ (reference sequence). The length of the CDR3 is 14 residues. This CDR3 is CASSPPGSGNTIYF. In DNA, the CDR3 is TGTGCCAGCAGCCCCCCAGGGTCTGGAAACACCATATATTTT.